These T cell receptor beta chains were read from a single sample in a study of T cells in Graves' hyperthyroidism and ophthalmopathy. TCRdb ran MiXCR on the multiplex PCR reads and lists one entry per CDR3 protein. The sample lists 540,000 or so distinct CDR3 sequences; 15% to 19% were seen once. The sample was blood. Every receptor here comes from a woman in her twenties or thirties with Graves' hyperthyroidism. The CDR3 runs from the conserved cysteine through the conserved F or W. The D gene is left open where the match is weak. Clone size is not always given. Where it is, it says once, few, many or a class for expanded clones.

TRBV9,TRBJ2-1,.,.,TGTGCCAGCAGCAACCGTAGATCGGGGGTGGATGAGCAGTTCTTC,CASSNRRSGVDEQFF
TRBV28,TRBJ2-5,many,.,TGTGCCAGCAGTCCCTCTTCCAGGGGACGGGGAGAGACCCAGTACTTC,CASSPSSRGRGETQYF
TRBV20-1,TRBJ1-5,few,.,TGCAGTGCTAGAGATCTCGTTTCCTGGCAGCCCCAGCATTTT,CSARDLVSWQPQHF
TRBV6-5,TRBJ1-2,many,TRBD1,TGTGCCAGCAGTTACAGGGGGCGTCCGGATGGCTACACCTTC,CASSYRGRPDGYTF
TRBV3-1,TRBJ2-7,many,TRBD1,TGTGCCAGCAGCCCCGTTGGGGACAGTCTAACCTACGAGCAGTACTTC,CASSPVGDSLTYEQYF
TRBV20-1,TRBJ2-1,.,.,TGCAGTGTGGGCTCTTCGAGGGGACTCAATGAGCAGTTCTTC,CSVGSSRGLNEQFF
TRBV28,TRBJ2-7,many,.,TGTGCCAGCAGCTTGCGAGGGACGTCCTACGAGCAGTACTTC,CASSLRGTSYEQYF
TRBV20-1,TRBJ2-5,many,.,TGCAGTGCTAGCAGGGCTGAGGGAAAAGAAGAGACCCAGTACTTC,CSASRAEGKEETQYF
TRBV2,TRBJ2-4,.,TRBD2,TGTGCCAGCAGCGCAACCTCAGCGGGAGCGAACATTCAGTACTTC,CASSATSAGANIQYF
TRBV15,TRBJ2-5,many,.,TGTGCCACCAGCCGATCAGTCCAAGAGACCCAGTACTTC,CATSRSVQETQYF
TRBV19,TRBJ1-1,few,TRBD1,TGTGCCAGTAGGGGGGACAGAATGAACACTGAAGCTTTCTTT,CASRGDRMNTEAFF
TRBV19,TRBJ1-1,many,.,TGTGCCAGTAGTTCCACCGGGGGGCGGACTGAAGCTTTCTTT,CASSSTGGRTEAFF
TRBV28,TRBJ2-7,many,TRBD1,TGTGCCAGCACTTCCGGGACAGGCATCTACGAGCAGTACTTC,CASTSGTGIYEQYF
TRBV7-9,TRBJ1-1,few,.,TGTGCCAGCAGTCGGGACTTTGAGGGCACTGAAGCTTTCTTT,CASSRDFEGTEAFF
TRBV5-1,TRBJ1-5,many,.,TGCGCCAGCAGCTTGGCCCCAGGGCAGAATCAGCCCCAGCATTTT,CASSLAPGQNQPQHF
TRBV6-1,TRBJ2-1,.,TRBD2,TGTGCCAGCATCGGTCCTAGCGGGGCTAGATACAATGAGCAGTTCTTC,CASIGPSGARYNEQFF
TRBV11-1,TRBJ1-1,many,.,TGTGCCAGCAGCACTACAGTCCTGAACACTGAAGCTTTCTTT,CASSTTVLNTEAFF
TRBV18,TRBJ2-7,few,.,TGTGCCAGCTCACCACTGGGACTCCAAAGTTCCTACGAGCAGTACTTC,CASSPLGLQSSYEQYF
TRBV13,TRBJ2-7,many,TRBD1,TGTGCCAGCAGCTCGACAGGGGGCGAGTCCTACGAGCAGTACTTC,CASSSTGGESYEQYF
TRBV7-9,TRBJ1-2,many,.,TGTGCCAGCAGCTTAGTCCAGGGAGGCTACACCTTC,CASSLVQGGYTF
TRBV20-1,TRBJ2-5,many,.,TGCAGTGCTACCGCGCGACCACAAGAGACCCAGTACTTC,CSATARPQETQYF
TRBV18,TRBJ1-1,many,.,TGTGCCAGCTCACCCCAGCACCGGGACACTGAAGCTTTCTTT,CASSPQHRDTEAFF
TRBV7-2,TRBJ2-1,.,TRBD1,TGTGCCAGCAGCTTAGAGGGACAGACGTCTCAGGAGCAGTTCTTC,CASSLEGQTSQEQFF
TRBV30,TRBJ2-1,few,.,TGTGCCGGAACTAGGGGGAGCTCCTACAATGAGCAGTTCTTC,CAGTRGSSYNEQFF